The source of this T cell receptor (beta chain) is a study of post-analysis software for immune sequencing data. Study-level background: Disease trajectories encompassed relapsing-remitting, secondary progressive and progressive-relapsing multiple sclerosis.

Unique-molecular-identifier-tagged TCR beta cDNA libraries were used. A population of roughly 0.85 to 11 million T cells gave rise to approximately 530,000 cDNA molecules. TCRdb re-called the PCR reads with MiXCR, one entry per CDR3 protein. The table shows 750,000 to 950,000 distinct CDR3 sequences, with 53% occurring only once. The germline V and J ends were trimmed by 2 bases and 0 bases, with 9 bases remaining between them. Germline assignment: CDR1 SGDLS and CDR2 YYNGEE. CDR3 length equals 16 residues. With respect to this clonotype: Its matching antigen is unknown.

Study-level findings and limits: Among about 5 TRBV segments more frequent in patients than controls were TRBV5-6, TRBV5-1 and TRBV20-1. Significantly decreased normalized Chao1 diversity was recorded for multiple sclerosis patients relative to controls. Same-batch samples co-clustered strongly by F measure.

Source material: blood. The chain uses TRBV9 and TRBJ2-6; D gene ambiguous. This receptor was identified in a girl between 10 and 17 years old with multiple sclerosis. The CDR3 spells CASSVDPGSGANVLTF. The CDR3 region has the DNA TGTGCCAGCAGCGTGGACCCAGGCTCTGGGGCCAACGTCCTGACTTTC.